This T cell receptor (beta chain) appears in the sequencing data of a study of blood T cell repertoires in COVID-19 (dated by TCRdb to 2019 to 2021). Regarding the research as a whole: Samples covering the acute and convalescent phases of COVID-19 were provided by collaborators in the United States, Italy and Spain. The prospective study material was composed of cDNA or gDNA derived from T cells, B-cell-depleted T cells, or PBMCs. Deeply sampled blood TCRbeta repertoires from subjects exposed to, actively infected with, or recovered from COVID-19 were included in the dataset. A freely available public database, intended as a resource for researchers studying the immune response to SARS-CoV-2, is where the repertoires were released. Samples came from the ongoing ImmuneRACE study (first 160 participants) plus 1,254 subjects from 6 global collaborators. The sample metadata nearly always contained a de-identified subject ID, COVID-19 status, age in years and sex. Where available, HLA class I and class II types were obtained from metadata supplied by the sample provider rather than from assay-based typing. What the study reported, not specific to this receptor: The amount of clinical and demographic metadata varied by source and participant and was provided uncurated.

A note on this clone: Its binding antigen is unknown. No clone much larger than this one lies a single base away; base qualities are absent.

The CDR3 contains 13 residues, cysteine and phenylalanine counted. The CDR3 DNA has 39 bases and is translated from base 1. Trimmed from V: 7 bases; trimmed from J: 4 bases; junction bases lacking a gene match: 4. The germline V gene specifies MNHEY as CDR1 and SVGAGI as CDR2. One collaborating source in Seattle enrolled patients during active infection and followed them longitudinally through the course of disease. Each collaborating institution followed its own protocols to collect whole blood in K2EDTA tubes. For TCRbeta analysis, collaborators shipped samples in one of three forms: frozen whole blood, isolated PBMCs, or DNA extracted from either of those sample types. TCRbeta CDR3 regions were amplified from genomic DNA by means of the immunoSEQ Assay, a bias-controlled multiplex PCR. In the authors' own workflow: The number of nucleated cells in each sample was estimated by amplification of reference gene primers within the assay. To quantify the absolute abundance of each unique TCRbeta CDR3 rearrangement, sequence reads were collapsed and filtered. For each sample, productive Simpson clonality was calculated as the square root of Simpson's diversity index across productive rearrangements. Drawn from immuneACCESS, this table holds only the in-frame rearrangements with V and J called that TCRdb kept. Clones are partly lost; checked studies trace under half to an unresolved V gene and leave the rest unexplained. V, J and clone size reflect that table, while D and trimming were determined from the DNA. The sample yields over 400,000 clones; 85% to 90% were counted once. The ten largest clones capture less than 9.5% of the sample.

The specimen was peripheral blood. The sequence came from a woman aged 50 to 60 with COVID-19, enrolled during active disease. The V and J genes are TRBV6-5 and TRBJ1-5, with 7 bases in between that match TRBD1. For the CDR3, the sequence is CASTGGTNQPQHF. The DNA reads as follows: TGTGCCAGCACAGGGGGTACAAATCAGCCCCAGCATTTT.